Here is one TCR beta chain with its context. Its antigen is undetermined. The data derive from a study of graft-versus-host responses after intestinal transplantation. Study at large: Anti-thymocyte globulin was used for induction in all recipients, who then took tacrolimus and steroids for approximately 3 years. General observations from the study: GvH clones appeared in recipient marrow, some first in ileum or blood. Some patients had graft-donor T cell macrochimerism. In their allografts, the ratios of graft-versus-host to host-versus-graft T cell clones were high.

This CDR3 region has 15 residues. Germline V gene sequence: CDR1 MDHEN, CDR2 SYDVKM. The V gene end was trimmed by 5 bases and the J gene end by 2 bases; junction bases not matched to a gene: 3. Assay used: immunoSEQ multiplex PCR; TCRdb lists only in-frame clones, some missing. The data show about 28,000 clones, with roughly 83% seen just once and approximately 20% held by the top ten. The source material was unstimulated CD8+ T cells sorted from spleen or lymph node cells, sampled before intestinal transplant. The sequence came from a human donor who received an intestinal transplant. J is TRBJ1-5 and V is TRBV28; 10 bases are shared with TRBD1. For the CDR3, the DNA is TGTGCCAGCAGTGACAGGGGGCCCGGCAATCAGCCCCAGCATTTT. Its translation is CASSDRGPGNQPQHF.